This record concerns one T cell receptor beta chain sequence. Its antigen remains unidentified. The CDR3 consists of 14 residues. Trimming took 4 bases from V and 7 from J, leaving 18 bases between them. Germline V CDR1 and CDR2: SGHRS, YFSETQ. The entry originates in a study of metastatic and nonmetastatic thyroid tumors. Whole-study context: Repertoire data that came from the blood and tumor or nodule tissue of malignant and benign thyroid patients were compared.

Original processing notes: A papillary thyroid cancer distant-metastasis classifier was built from CDR3 differences across clinicopathological groups. MiXCR reprocessed the PCR reads for TCRdb. These V and J calls are TCRdb output, not the study's own analysis. There are roughly 35,000 clones in the sample; roughly 36% occur only once, and 22% lies in the top ten. Study-level points and caveats: Malignant thyroid tumors reportedly had TCR beta diversity that was significantly higher than in benign nodules, in blood and tumor.

No treatment had been given to any patient before thyroid surgery. The chain couples TRBV5-1 to TRBJ2-7, with D maybe TRBD2 (5 bases). The TCR originated in a female donor with papillary thyroid cancer or a benign thyroid nodule (not recorded which). Some clones in this sample may be carry-over from other donors' samples. Sequencing was carried out using tumor tissue. The CDR3 is CASSPNRVGVEQYF. In DNA form, the CDR3 reads TGCGCCAGCAGCCCCAACCGCGTGGGAGTGGAGCAGTACTTC.